This passage covers 16 T cell receptor beta chains from one sample sequenced in a study of cytomegalovirus exposure and HLA in healthy donors. PCR was performed using 60 Vbeta and 13 Jbeta primers. Assay used: immunoSEQ multiplex PCR; TCRdb lists only in-frame clones, some missing. This sample has about 59,000 clones, with 65% to 90% found just once. The sequencing input was PBMCs. These receptor sequences come from a human donor in good health.

The V call is TRBV4-3, the J call TRBJ2-7, with 8 bases fitting TRBD2. CDR1 is LGHNA and CDR2 is YSLEER in the germline V gene. CDR3 length: 13 amino acids. The V segment lost 4 bases and the J segment 6 bases; nucleotides outside the gene matches: 5. CDR3 sequence reads: CASSPGLGVEQYF. In DNA form, the CDR3 reads TGCGCCAGCAGCCCGGGACTAGGGGTCGAGCAGTACTTC.

V gene TRBV29-1 combines with J gene TRBJ1-5; D gene uncertain. This CDR3 has 15 residues. Per germline, CDR1 SQVTM and CDR2 ANQGSEA. The CDR3 DNA sequence: TGCAGACCTACTCGGGAATTAGGACGCAATCAGCCCCAGCATTTT. It codes for CRPTRELGRNQPQHF.

The rearrangement joins TRBV18 to TRBJ1-6; D not certain. CDR3 length: 15 amino acids. Trimming left V 1 base short and J 2 bases short, with 6 bases between. Looked up from germline, CDR1 is KGHSH and CDR2 is LQKENI. The CDR3 region is CASSPQETYNSPLHF. CDR3 bases: TGTGCCAGCTCACCACAGGAGACCTATAATTCACCCCTCCACTTT.

The CDR3 nucleotides read TGCAGTGCTTCATCCCAGGGCGAAGCTTTCTTT. Its translation: CSASSQGEAFF. The J gene is TRBJ1-1, the V gene TRBV20-1, with a weak D call TRBD1 (5 bases). This CDR3 is 11 amino acids long. V dropped 5 bases and J dropped 8 bases, with 12 bases sitting between them. Germline V gene lookup returns CDR1 DFQATT and CDR2 SNEGSKA (reference sequence).

This chain connects TRBV5-6 to TRBJ2-7; 10 bases line up with TRBD1. With V trimmed by 5 bases and J by 5 bases, 4 bases remained unmatched. CDR3 length equals 13 residues. Germline values: CDR1 SGHDT, CDR2 YYEEEE. The CDR3 nucleotides read TGTGCCAGCAGGGACAGGGGGATCGACGAGCAGTACTTC. It translates to CASRDRGIDEQYF.

The V and J genes are TRBV7-2 and TRBJ2-3, with 7 bases that match TRBD2. Germline trimming cut 0 bases from V and 3 bases from J; bases unmatched to any gene: 6. The CDR3 runs 16 residues. Germline CDR1 SGHTA, CDR2 FQGNSA. The CDR3 reads CASSLAGRGGTDTQYF. The CDR3 DNA is TGTGCCAGCAGCTTAGCGGGGAGGGGAGGGACAGATACGCAGTATTTT.

This clone has more than one count but fewer than ten. V usage is TRBV5-4 and J usage is TRBJ2-3, with no clear D. The CDR3 has 16 residues. Trimming stripped 0 bases from V and 2 bases from J, with 13 bases between. Germline assignment: CDR1 SGHNT and CDR2 YYREEE (reference sequence). The CDR3 here is CASSLVVSYNTDTQYF. CDR3 nucleotides: TGTGCCAGCAGCTTGGTAGTTAGCTATAACACAGATACGCAGTATTTT.

The chain uses TRBV7-3 and TRBJ1-2; tentative D call: TRBD1 (5 bases). V lost 0 bases, J lost 8 bases, and 10 bases lay in between. From germline, CDR1 is SGHTA and CDR2 FQGTGA. The CDR3 runs 13 residues. In DNA form, the CDR3 reads TGTGCCAGCAGCTTAACCCCAGGGCACGGCTACACCTTC. Residues: CASSLTPGHGYTF.

The V gene is TRBV7-9, the J gene TRBJ2-5; TRBD1 aligns across 7 bases. The CDR3 loop spans 14 amino acids. CDR1 and CDR2 (germline): SEHNR, FQNEAQ (reference sequence). The trim removed 1 base at V and 7 bases at J, leaving 6 bases unmatched. CDR3 DNA sequence: TGTGCCAGCAGCTTAGAAGACAGGGTGGGGACCCAGTACTTC. Its translation is CASSLEDRVGTQYF.

This clone was observed once. This chain connects TRBV19 to TRBJ2-7; D remains unclear. The germline V gene has CDR1 LNHDA and CDR2 SQIVND (reference sequence). This CDR3 has 11 amino acids. Trimming took 6 bases from V and 3 from J, leaving 6 bases between them. CDR3 in DNA: TGTGCCAGTAGCTCAGGCTACGAGCAGTACTTC. It codes for CASSSGYEQYF.

The chain combines TRBV7-2 with TRBJ2-1, with TRBD2 identical over 10 bases. Germline CDR1 and CDR2: SGHTA and FQGNSA. J was trimmed by 8 bases and V by 2 bases; bases with no gene match: 6. The CDR3 consists of 15 residues. Here the CDR3 DNA reads TGTGCCAGCAGCTTATCAGCGGGAGGGCCCTATGAGCAGTTCTTC. It is translated as CASSLSAGGPYEQFF.

The rearrangement links TRBV7-9 to TRBJ2-5; no definite D call. V gave up 5 bases and J gave up 5 bases, with 3 bases separating them. The CDR3 extends over 10 amino acids. The germline V gene has CDR1 SEHNR and CDR2 FQNEAQ (reference sequence). CDR3 amino acids: CASSRETQYF. DNA for the CDR3: TGTGCCAGCAGCCGGGAGACCCAGTACTTC.

V and J are TRBV5-1 and TRBJ1-1; TRBD1 matches 10 bases. The ends lost 4 bases at V and 5 bases at J; junction bases unmatched: 8. Germline values: CDR1 SGHRS, CDR2 YFSETQ. The CDR3 extends over 15 amino acids. The CDR3 region is CASSTRQGAGTEAFF. CDR3 nucleotides: TGCGCCAGCAGCACCAGACAGGGGGCCGGAACTGAAGCTTTCTTT.

This chain uses TRBV4-1 with TRBJ1-6; D is perhaps TRBD1 (6 bases). The CDR3 sequence is 14 residues long. In germline, CDR1 is MGHRA, CDR2 YSYEKL. V was clipped by 0 bases and J by 7 bases, with 7 bases between them. CDR3 bases: TGCGCCAGCAGCCAAGATAGGGGGAATTCACCCCTCCACTTT. This encodes CASSQDRGNSPLHF.

The rearrangement joins TRBV10-2 to TRBJ2-6, with TRBD1 as a possible D gene (5 bases). The germline V gene has CDR1 WSHSY and CDR2 SAAADI. The CDR3 is made up of 18 amino acids. The germline V and J ends were trimmed by 3 bases and 4 bases, with 19 bases remaining between them. The CDR3 DNA sequence: TGCGCCAGCAGTGACAGGCGTCTCCTACGACAGGGGGCCAACGTCCTGACTTTC. Protein sequence: CASSDRRLLRQGANVLTF.

The chain combines TRBV18 with TRBJ1-1; 8 bases line up with TRBD1. Trimming removed 5 bases from V and 5 bases from J; junction bases left unmatched: 1. Germline values: CDR1 KGHSH, CDR2 LQKENI. The CDR3 has 12 residues. The CDR3 nucleotides are TGTGCCAGCTCAACAGGGGGAACTGAAGCTTTCTTT. It is translated as CASSTGGTEAFF.